The rows below give T cell receptor beta chains drawn from one sample of a study of cytomegalovirus exposure and HLA in healthy donors. This table comes from immunoSEQ multiplex PCR, and its TCRdb copy is limited to in-frame clones, with some not included. The sample carries 150,000 to 200,000 clones, around three quarters recorded once. Sequenced: PBMCs. The receptor set was obtained from a man between 40 and 49 years old in good health and CMV-seronegative. CDR3s include the opening cysteine and the closing phenylalanine or tryptophan. D genes are given only for firm matches. For some rows the clone size is stated as once, few or many, or as a class when expanded; others skip it.

J gene | D gene | clone size | V gene | CDR3 DNA | CDR3 protein
TRBJ2-7 | NA | NA | TRBV28 | TGTGCCAGCTACCCCGGGAGAAACCCCTACGAGCAGTACTTC | CASYPGRNPYEQYF
TRBJ1-1 | TRBD1 | NA | TRBV6-6 | TGTGCCAGCAGTTACGTTGGCAGGGGGCTGAACACTGAAGCTTTCTTT | CASSYVGRGLNTEAFF
TRBJ1-1 | NA | NA | TRBV6-1 | TGTGCCAGCAGTGAAGCGCGAGGGATAAGGACTGAAGCTTTCTTT | CASSEARGIRTEAFF
TRBJ1-1 | NA | NA | TRBV6-5 | TGTGCCAGCAGTTACTCGCGAAACACTGAAGCTTTCTTT | CASSYSRNTEAFF
TRBJ1-2 | NA | NA | TRBV19 | TGTGCCAGTAGGGCTCAACAGGGAGCGAACTATGGCTACACCTTC | CASRAQQGANYGYTF
TRBJ2-5 | TRBD2 | NA | TRBV5-1 | TGCGCCAGCAGCGGACTTACTCCGGGAGGGGAGACCCAGTACTTC | CASSGLTPGGETQYF
TRBJ2-3 | NA | few | TRBV2 | TGTGCCAGCAGGGAAGGGGACATGCGGTATTTT | CASREGDMRYF
TRBJ2-1 | TRBD2 | NA | TRBV7-6 | TGTGCCAGCAGCCCCTGGGCTAGCGGGAACTACAATGAGCAGTTCTTC | CASSPWASGNYNEQFF
TRBJ2-2 | NA | few | TRBV5-1 | TGCGCCAGCAGCTTTTCGACAGGGACTAACACCGGGGAGCTGTTTTTT | CASSFSTGTNTGELFF
TRBJ2-2 | TRBD1 | NA | TRBV10-1 | TGCGCCAGCAGTAAGGGGGGACAGGAGCCCACCGGGGAGCTGTTTTTT | CASSKGGQEPTGELFF
TRBJ2-5 | TRBD1 | NA | TRBV5-1 | TGCGCCAGCAGCCGGGACAGTCAAGAGACCCAGTACTTC | CASSRDSQETQYF
TRBJ2-2 | NA | NA | TRBV27 | TGTGCCAGCAGTTTGCGACAGGATAACACCGGGGAGCTGTTTTTT | CASSLRQDNTGELFF
TRBJ2-7 | NA | NA | TRBV7-9 | TGTTCCAGCAGCTTACCAGACAGCTACGAGCAGTACTTC | CSSSLPDSYEQYF
TRBJ2-2 | NA | NA | TRBV19 | TGTGCCAGTCGCGCCGGGGAGCTGTTTTTT | CASRAGELFF
TRBJ2-2 | NA | NA | TRBV7-9 | TGTGCCAGCAGCTTAGTATTCGGACAGTCGAACACCGGGGAGCTGTTTTTT | CASSLVFGQSNTGELFF
TRBJ1-1 | NA | NA | TRBV7-3 | TGTGCCAGCAGCTTAGCAGGGGTCGATTTGACTGAAGCTTTCTTT | CASSLAGVDLTEAFF
TRBJ1-2 | TRBD1 | NA | TRBV7-9 | TGTGCCAGCAGCCCTACAGGGGTCGGCTACACCTTC | CASSPTGVGYTF
TRBJ2-6 | TRBD1 | NA | TRBV19 | TGTGCCAGTAGTACAGATGGCTGGACAGGAGGTCCCTCTGGGGCCAACGTCCTGACTTTC | CASSTDGWTGGPSGANVLTF
TRBJ2-1 | NA | NA | TRBV7-3 | TGTGCCAGCAGCGCCCCTAGCGTCTACAATGAGCAGTTCTTC | CASSAPSVYNEQFF
TRBJ1-1 | NA | many | TRBV10-3 | TGTGCCATCAGTGAGTCGCGAGACTCGGAGACGAACACTGAAGCTTTCTTT | CAISESRDSETNTEAFF
TRBJ2-3 | TRBD2 | NA | TRBV7-8 | TGTGCCAGCAGCCAGACGGGAGGGCTGCGGAGGGGTACGCAGTATTTT | CASSQTGGLRRGTQYF
TRBJ1-1 | TRBD1 | NA | TRBV6-5 | TGTGCCAGCAGGGGACAGGGATTGAACACTGAAGCTTTCTTT | CASRGQGLNTEAFF
TRBJ2-1 | NA | NA | TRBV15 | TGTGCCACCAGCAGAGGGCCGGGACTTTCCCCTCAGTTCTTC | CATSRGPGLSPQFF
TRBJ1-2 | TRBD1 | NA | TRBV18 | TGTGCCAGCTCTCCAACAGGGGGCTATGGCTACACCTTC | CASSPTGGYGYTF
TRBJ1-1 | NA | NA | TRBV21-1 | TGTGCCAGCAGCCCCACATCCGGCAGGGGCACTGAAGCTTTCTTT | CASSPTSGRGTEAFF
TRBJ2-7 | NA | once | TRBV6-1 | TGTGCCAGCAGTGAGAGGGGGGGAGACAGCTCGTACGAGCAGTACTTC | CASSERGGDSSYEQYF
TRBJ2-7 | TRBD1 | NA | TRBV9 | TGTGCCAGCAGCGTGGGACAGGGCAACTACGAGCAGTACTTC | CASSVGQGNYEQYF
TRBJ1-4 | TRBD1 | NA | TRBV18 | TGTGCCAGCTCACCAGTCGGGACAGGGCTAGAAAAACTGTTTTTT | CASSPVGTGLEKLFF
TRBJ2-2 | TRBD2 | NA | TRBV11-2 | TGTGCCAGCAGCTCCCGACTAGCCAATAAGGCGGGGGAGCTGTTTTTT | CASSSRLANKAGELFF
TRBJ2-6 | NA | once | TRBV2 | TGTGCCAGCAGGGGCACGACAGCGTCTGGGGCCAACGTCCTGACTTTC | CASRGTTASGANVLTF
TRBJ2-2 | NA | NA | TRBV19 | TGTGCCAGTAGTATAAACCGGGACACCCACCGGGAGCTGTTTTTT | CASSINRDTHRELFF
TRBJ2-6 | NA | NA | TRBV9 | TGTGCCAGCACTTCGGGACAAGGATTTCCTGGGGCCAACGGCCTGACTTTC | CASTSGQGFPGANGLTF
TRBJ2-2 | TRBD2 | NA | TRBV2 | TGTGCCAGCAGGAAGGGGCTAGCGGGAGGCACCGGGGAGCTGTTTTTT | CASRKGLAGGTGELFF
TRBJ1-1 | NA | NA | TRBV7-3 | TGTGCCAGCAGCTTAAGGAGCGGGAACACTGAAGCTTTCTTT | CASSLRSGNTEAFF
TRBJ1-2 | TRBD1 | NA | TRBV6-1 | TGTGCCAGCAGTATGCGACAGGGAATATATGGCTACACCTTC | CASSMRQGIYGYTF
TRBJ2-2 | NA | NA | TRBV19 | TGTGCCAGTAGTACTCGCGGCAACACCGGGGAGCTGTTTTTT | CASSTRGNTGELFF
TRBJ1-3 | TRBD1 | NA | TRBV5-1 | TGCGCCAGCAGACTCGACAGGGGGCCAGGAAACACCATATATTTT | CASRLDRGPGNTIYF
TRBJ2-7 | NA | once | TRBV28 | TGTGCCAGCAGAGGGGGTCTTTTGGACGTTTACGAGCAGTACTTC | CASRGGLLDVYEQYF
TRBJ2-1 | TRBD2 | few | TRBV7-3 | TGTGCCAGCAGCCCCCGGACTAGCGGTTACAATGAGCAGTTCTTC | CASSPRTSGYNEQFF
TRBJ2-7 | TRBD2 | few | TRBV6-6 | TGTGCCAGCAGTTACGCTGCAGCGGGGCACTACGAGCAGTACTTC | CASSYAAAGHYEQYF
TRBJ1-2 | NA | NA | TRBV25-1 | TGTGCCAGCAGCGGAGAAACGAGGAATAACTATGGCTACACCTTC | CASSGETRNNYGYTF
TRBJ2-7 | NA | NA | TRBV6-5 | TGTGCCAGCAGCCCCGGACAGAGTCCCTACGAGCAGTACTTC | CASSPGQSPYEQYF
TRBJ1-1 | NA | NA | TRBV18 | TGTGCCAGCTCACCAAATGCGAGGGCTGGGAGGAACACTGAAGCTTTCTTT | CASSPNARAGRNTEAFF
TRBJ2-2 | NA | NA | TRBV29-1 | TGCAGCTCAAAGCGGGCTGACACCGGGGAGCTGTTTTTT | CSSKRADTGELFF
TRBJ2-5 | NA | NA | TRBV29-1 | TGCAGCGTAAGCAGGGGTGCAACAGAGACCCAGTACTTC | CSVSRGATETQYF
TRBJ1-1 | NA | NA | TRBV6-5 | TGTGCCAGCAGTTACTCGACTGGGGGCGCCTATGAAGCTTTCTTT | CASSYSTGGAYEAFF
TRBJ2-1 | TRBD2 | NA | TRBV7-2 | TGTGCCAGCAGCGGCGGGACTAGCGGGCGTCCCCACAATGAGCAGTTCTTC | CASSGGTSGRPHNEQFF
TRBJ1-1 | NA | NA | TRBV28 | TGTGCCAGCAGCCATGATACAGGGCTCATGAACACTGAAGCTTTCTTT | CASSHDTGLMNTEAFF
TRBJ2-3 | NA | few | TRBV27 | TGTGCCAGCAGTCACGCAAGGGGGAAGAGCACAGATACGCAGTATTTT | CASSHARGKSTDTQYF
TRBJ1-3 | TRBD1 | NA | TRBV9 | TGTGCCAGCAGCCCGGGACAGGGGGGAAACACCATATATTTT | CASSPGQGGNTIYF
TRBJ1-1 | NA | NA | TRBV27 | TGTGCCAGCAGTTTATTTAGGGGGGGTAGCACTGAAGCTTTCTTT | CASSLFRGGSTEAFF
TRBJ2-7 | TRBD1 | once | TRBV28 | TGTGCCAGCAGTTTGGGGACAGGCGCCTACGAGCAGTACTTC | CASSLGTGAYEQYF
TRBJ2-2 | TRBD2 | NA | TRBV13 | TGTGCCAGCAGCACTAGCGGGAACACCGGGGAGCTGTTTTTT | CASSTSGNTGELFF
TRBJ2-1 | NA | NA | TRBV6-5 | TGTGCCAGCAGAAGGGGGGGACAAACCTACAATGAGCAGTTCTTC | CASRRGGQTYNEQFF
TRBJ1-2 | TRBD1 | NA | TRBV27 | TGTGCCAGCAGTCCCGGGACAGACCTATTTGGGTATGGCTACACCTTC | CASSPGTDLFGYGYTF
TRBJ2-7 | TRBD1 | NA | TRBV6-5 | TGTGCCAGCGCGGGACAGGGACCGGCCGAGCAGTACTTC | CASAGQGPAEQYF
TRBJ2-1 | TRBD2 | once | TRBV27 | TGTGCCAGCAGTTTAACAGCGGGACCTTCCTACAATGAGCAGTTCTTC | CASSLTAGPSYNEQFF
TRBJ2-3 | TRBD2 | NA | TRBV4-1 | TGCGCCAGCAGCCACAAGTTAGGGCGGGAGAACCCAGATACGCAGTATTTT | CASSHKLGRENPDTQYF
TRBJ2-1 | NA | NA | TRBV9 | TGTGCCAGCAGCGGAGCGCGACCGTTCTTC | CASSGARPFF
TRBJ1-6 | TRBD1 | NA | TRBV30 | TGTGCCTGGAACGAACAGGGGAGCTATTCACCCCTCCACTTT | CAWNEQGSYSPLHF